The present entry profiles one TCR beta chain with its context. Its antigen is not identified. Germline-derived CDR1 and CDR2 are MNHNS and SASEGT. Trimming removed 2 bases from V and 4 bases from J; junction bases left unmatched: 1. The CDR3 extends over 15 amino acids. Treatment described: roughly ten-day PBMC culture with coronavirus spike peptide pools or control peptides (ViraFEST assay). Via ViraFEST, peptide pools expanded antigen-specific T cells before TCR sequencing. The Oncomine TCR Beta short-read assay sequenced DNA from cultured CD4+ T cells. Genomic DNA was isolated from CD4+ T cells that had been cultured. TCRdb reanalysed the PCR reads using MiXCR and keeps one entry per CDR3 protein. The table has around 15,000 distinct CDR3 sequences, roughly 76% seen once. These data come from a study of vaccination and CD4 T cells after COVID-19. Looking at the study overall: Nasal swab PCR detected SARS-CoV-2 in convalescent patients, who comprised 9 or 10 mild cases and one severe case.

General study points: A median approximately 83% of convalescent patients' SARS-CoV-2-reactive clones emerged only after vaccination.

The sequence derives from a human donor who had recovered from COVID-19. The V and J genes are TRBV6-1 and TRBJ2-3, with 12 bases identical to TRBD2. The specimen sequenced was CD4+ T cells from blood, cultured in vitro. The CDR3 coding sequence is TGTGCCAGCAGTGAACTAGCGGGAGGGCCAGATACGCAGTATTTT. Translating gives CASSELAGGPDTQYF.